This TCR beta chain comes out of a study of T cell repertoires in cytomegalovirus infection. General study findings and limits: CMV carriers having the relevant HLA were flagged by cumulative public TCR beta family frequency. In two of eight donors, the top clonotype was HLA-C-restricted CMV-specific.

TCRdb analysed the reads with MiXCR anew, one entry per CDR3 protein. The sample has 45,000 to 55,000 distinct CDR3 sequences; 20% to 25% are singletons. The CDR3 totals 18 residues. Germline trimming cut 0 bases from V and 2 bases from J; bases unmatched to any gene: 5. Germline CDR1 and CDR2: MNHEY and SVGEGT. In regard to this clonotype: Its antigen is not identified.

The origin of this receptor is a human donor in good health (CMV status not recorded). Some clones in this sample may be carry-over from other donors' samples. This chain links TRBV6-2 or TRBV6-3 with TRBJ2-1; 12 bases align to TRBD1. The source was CD8+ T cells from cultured PBMCs, collected from culture after CMV antigen stimulation. The DNA of the CDR3 is TGTGCCAGCAGTTACTCCAGGGACAGGGGGCTCACCTACAATGAGCAGTTCTTC. This translates into CASSYSRDRGLTYNEQFF.